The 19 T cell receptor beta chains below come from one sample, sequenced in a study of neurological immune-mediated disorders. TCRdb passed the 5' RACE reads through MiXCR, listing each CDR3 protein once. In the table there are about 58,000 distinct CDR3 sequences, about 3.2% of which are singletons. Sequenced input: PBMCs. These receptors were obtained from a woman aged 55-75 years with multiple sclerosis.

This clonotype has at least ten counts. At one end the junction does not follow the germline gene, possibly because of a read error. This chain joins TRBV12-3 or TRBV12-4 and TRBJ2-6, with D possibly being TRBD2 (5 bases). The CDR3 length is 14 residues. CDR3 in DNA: TGTGCCAGCAGTCTAGCTGCTGGGGCCAACGTCCTGACTTTC. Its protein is CASSLAAGANVLTF.

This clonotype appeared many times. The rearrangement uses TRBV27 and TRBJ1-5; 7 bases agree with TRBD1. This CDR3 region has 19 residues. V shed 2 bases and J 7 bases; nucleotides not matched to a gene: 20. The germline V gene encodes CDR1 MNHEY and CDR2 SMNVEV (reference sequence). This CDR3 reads CASSLKGPMTGRQRQPQHF. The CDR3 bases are TGTGCCAGCAGTTTAAAAGGCCCAATGACAGGGCGGCAACGACAGCCCCAGCATTTT.

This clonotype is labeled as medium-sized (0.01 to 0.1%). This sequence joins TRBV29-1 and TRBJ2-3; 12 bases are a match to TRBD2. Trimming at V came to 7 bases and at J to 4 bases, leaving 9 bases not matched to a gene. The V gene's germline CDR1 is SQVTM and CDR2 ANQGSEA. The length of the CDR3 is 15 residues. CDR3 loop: CSADGLAGRADTQYF. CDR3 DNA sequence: TGCAGCGCCGACGGACTAGCGGGAAGGGCAGATACGCAGTATTTT.

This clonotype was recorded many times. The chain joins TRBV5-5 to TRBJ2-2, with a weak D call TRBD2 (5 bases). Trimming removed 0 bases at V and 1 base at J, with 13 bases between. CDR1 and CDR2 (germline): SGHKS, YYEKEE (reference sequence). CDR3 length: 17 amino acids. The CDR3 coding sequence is TGTGCCAGCAGCTTGGTCGAGGGTACGGGGAACACCGGGGAGCTGTTTTTT. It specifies CASSLVEGTGNTGELFF.

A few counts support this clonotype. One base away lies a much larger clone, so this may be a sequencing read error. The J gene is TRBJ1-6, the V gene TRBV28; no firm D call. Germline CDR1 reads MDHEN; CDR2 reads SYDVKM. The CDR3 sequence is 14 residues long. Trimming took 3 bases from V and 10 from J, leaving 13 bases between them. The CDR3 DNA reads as TGTGCCAGCAGTTTTACAACAATGGAGTCACCCCTCCACTTT. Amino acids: CASSFTTMESPLHF.

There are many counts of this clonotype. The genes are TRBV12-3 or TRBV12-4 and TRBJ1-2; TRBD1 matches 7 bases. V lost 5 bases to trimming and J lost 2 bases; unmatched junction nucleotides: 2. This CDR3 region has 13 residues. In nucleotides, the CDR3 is TGTGCCAGCAGTGGGACAGTCAACTATGGCTACACCTTC. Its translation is CASSGTVNYGYTF.

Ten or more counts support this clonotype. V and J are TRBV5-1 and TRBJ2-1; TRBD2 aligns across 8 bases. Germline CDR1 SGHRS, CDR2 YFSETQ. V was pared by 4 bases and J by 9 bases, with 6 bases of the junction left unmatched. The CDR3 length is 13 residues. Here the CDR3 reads CASSAGLAFEQFF. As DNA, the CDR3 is TGCGCCAGCAGCGCCGGACTAGCTTTTGAGCAGTTCTTC.

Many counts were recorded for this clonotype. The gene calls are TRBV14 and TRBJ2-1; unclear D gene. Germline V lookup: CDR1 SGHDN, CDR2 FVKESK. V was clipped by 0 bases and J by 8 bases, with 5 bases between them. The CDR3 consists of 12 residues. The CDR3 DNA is TGTGCCAGCAGCCAAGATCCGGATGAGCAGTTCTTC. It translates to CASSQDPDEQFF. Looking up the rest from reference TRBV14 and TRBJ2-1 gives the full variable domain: EAGVTQFPSHSVIEKGQTVTLRCDPISGHDNLYWYRRVMGKEIKFLLHFVKESKQDESGMPNNRFLAERTGGTYSTLKVQPAELEDSGVYFCASSQDPDEQFFGPGTRLTVL.

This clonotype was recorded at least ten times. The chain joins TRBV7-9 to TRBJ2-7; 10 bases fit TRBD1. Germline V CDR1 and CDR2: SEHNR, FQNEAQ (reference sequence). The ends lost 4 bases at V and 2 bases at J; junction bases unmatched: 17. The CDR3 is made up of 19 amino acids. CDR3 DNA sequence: TGTGCCAGCAGCTCCTATCCGGGACAGGGGTTCGAGACAACCTACGAGCAGTACTTC. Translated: CASSSYPGQGFETTYEQYF.

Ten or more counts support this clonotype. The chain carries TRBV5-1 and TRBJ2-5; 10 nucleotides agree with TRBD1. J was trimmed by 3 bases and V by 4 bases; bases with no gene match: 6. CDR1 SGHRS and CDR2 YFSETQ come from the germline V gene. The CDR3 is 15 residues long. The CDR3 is CASSLTGTGEETQYF. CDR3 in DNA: TGCGCCAGCAGCCTCACCGGGACAGGGGAAGAGACCCAGTACTTC. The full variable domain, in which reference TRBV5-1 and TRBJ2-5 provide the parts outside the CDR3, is KAGVTQTPRYLIKTRGQQVTLSCSPISGHRSVSWYQQTPGQGLQFLFEYFSETQRNKGNFPGRFSGRQFSNSRSEMNVSTLELGDSALYLCASSLTGTGEETQYFGPGTRLLVL.

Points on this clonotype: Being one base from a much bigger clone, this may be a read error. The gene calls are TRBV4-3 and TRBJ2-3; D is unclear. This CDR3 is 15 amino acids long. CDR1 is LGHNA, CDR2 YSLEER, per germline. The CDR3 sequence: CASSQGTILTVTQYF. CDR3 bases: TGCGCCAGCAGCCAAGGAACAATCCTCACAGTTACGCAGTATTTT.

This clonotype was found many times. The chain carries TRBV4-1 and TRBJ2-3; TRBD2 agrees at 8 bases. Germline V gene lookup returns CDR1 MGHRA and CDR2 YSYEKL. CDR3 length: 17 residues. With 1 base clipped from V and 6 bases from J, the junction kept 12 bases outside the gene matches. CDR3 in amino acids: CASSQAPSGSPPDTQYF. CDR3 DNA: TGCGCCAGCAGCCAAGCTCCGAGCGGGAGTCCCCCCGATACGCAGTATTTT.

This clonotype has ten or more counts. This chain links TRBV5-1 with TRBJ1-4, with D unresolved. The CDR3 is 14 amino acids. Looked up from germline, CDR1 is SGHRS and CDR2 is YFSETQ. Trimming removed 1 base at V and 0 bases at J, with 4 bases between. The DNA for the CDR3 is TGCGCCAGCAGCTTGACTGCAACTAATGAAAAACTGTTTTTT. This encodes CASSLTATNEKLFF.

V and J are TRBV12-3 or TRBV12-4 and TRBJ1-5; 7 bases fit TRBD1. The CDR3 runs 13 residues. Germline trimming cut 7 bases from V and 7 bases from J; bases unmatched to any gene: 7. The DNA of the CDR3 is TGTGCCAGCACCAGACAGGGACACCAGCCCCAGCATTTT. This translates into CASTRQGHQPQHF.

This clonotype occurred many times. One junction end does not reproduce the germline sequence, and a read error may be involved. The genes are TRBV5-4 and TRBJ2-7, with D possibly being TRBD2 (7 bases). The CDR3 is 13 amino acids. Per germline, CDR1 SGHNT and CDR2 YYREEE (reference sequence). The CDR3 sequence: CASSSRGALTLFF. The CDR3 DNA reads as TGTGCCAGCAGCTCTCGGGGGGCCCTAACCTTATTCTTC.

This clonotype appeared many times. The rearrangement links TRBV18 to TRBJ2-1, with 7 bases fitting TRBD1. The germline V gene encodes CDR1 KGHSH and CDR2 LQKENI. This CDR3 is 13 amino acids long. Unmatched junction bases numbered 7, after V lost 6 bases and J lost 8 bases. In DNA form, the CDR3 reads TGTGCCAGCTCTCCCGACAGGGAAGATGAGCAGTTCTTC. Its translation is CASSPDREDEQFF.

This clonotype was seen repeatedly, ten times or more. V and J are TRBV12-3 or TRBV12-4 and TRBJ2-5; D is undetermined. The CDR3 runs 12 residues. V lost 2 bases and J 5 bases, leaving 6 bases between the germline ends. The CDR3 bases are TGTGCCAGCAGTTTACCGGTGGAGACCCAGTACTTC. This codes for CASSLPVETQYF.

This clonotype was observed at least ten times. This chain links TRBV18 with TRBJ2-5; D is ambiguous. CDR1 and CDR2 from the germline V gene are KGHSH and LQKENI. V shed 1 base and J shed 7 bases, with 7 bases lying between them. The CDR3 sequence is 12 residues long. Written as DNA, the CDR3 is TGTGCCAGCTCACCACGCGGTGGGACCCAGTACTTC. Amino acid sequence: CASSPRGGTQYF.

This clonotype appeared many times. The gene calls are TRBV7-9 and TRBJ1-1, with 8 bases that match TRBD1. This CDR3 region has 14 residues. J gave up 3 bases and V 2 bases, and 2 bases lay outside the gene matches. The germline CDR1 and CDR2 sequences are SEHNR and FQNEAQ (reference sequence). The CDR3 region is CASSLPGGDTEAFF. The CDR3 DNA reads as TGTGCCAGCAGCTTACCAGGGGGCGACACTGAAGCTTTCTTT. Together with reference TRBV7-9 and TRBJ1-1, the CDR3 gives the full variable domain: DTGVSQNPRHKITKRGQNVTFRCDPISEHNRLYWYRQTLGQGPEFLTYFQNEAQLEKSRLLSDRFSAERPKGSFSTLEIQRTEQGDSAMYLCASSLPGGDTEAFFGQGTRLTVV.